This TCR beta chain came from a study of CD8 T cells in Susac syndrome. Study results and limitations: It was acknowledged in the study that its TCR sequencing and HLA analysis involved a relatively small number of individuals.

Notes on this clonotype: The target antigen is unknown.

RNA in amounts of roughly 0.5 to 1 ug was reverse transcribed with random hexamers. Amplification of TCR beta CDR3 across 54 Vbeta and 13 Jbeta was performed with immunoSEQ multiplex PCR. TCRdb re-derived calls from the immunoSEQ multiplex PCR reads in MiXCR, one entry per CDR3 protein. The sample holds over 130,000 distinct CDR3 sequences, around 95% seen once. This CDR3 region has 11 residues. Trimming pared 6 bases from V and 15 bases from J, leaving 16 bases between. Germline V lookup: CDR1 SGHTA, CDR2 FQGNSA. The multiple sclerosis control cohort comprised treatment-naive individuals presenting with stable or active relapsing-remitting disease. TEMRA cells were FACS-enriched, and CD8+ and CD4+ T cells were isolated negatively.

The rearrangement uses TRBV7-2 and TRBJ2-3, with D possibly being TRBD1 (6 bases). Source material: CD4+ T cells from PBMCs. The clonotype comes from a human donor with multiple sclerosis. DNA for the CDR3: TGTGCCAGCAGAACCGGGGACATCAGATATTTT. Its protein product is CASRTGDIRYF.